The source of this T cell receptor beta chain is a study of T cell responses to AZD1222 COVID-19 vaccine. The overall study: Pooled samples include second doses given at about 4 or 12 weeks. Regarding the study as a whole: Spike-specific TCR breadth and depth were elevated following two AZD1222 doses. Spike regions recognized by vaccine-associated CD4 TCRs spanned the protein, led by 160-218 and 743-854. Clonal diversity was possibly underestimated, and white British individuals and females predominated among donors.

Germline trimming cut 0 bases from V and 2 bases from J; bases unmatched to any gene: 4. The germline gives CDR1 MRHNA, CDR2 SNTAGT. This CDR3 has 16 amino acids. With respect to this clone: The antigen is undetermined.

Some clones are missing from TCRdb's copy, which holds only in-frame ones; the method was immunoSEQ multiplex PCR. Among under 150,000 clones listed, roughly 90% were seen once. Sequences were derived from peripheral blood, sampled on day 0 of AZD1222 vaccination. This receptor was taken from an adult in good health. This rearrangement joins TRBV6-4 to TRBJ2-1; TRBD2 matches 7 bases. CDR3 in amino acids: CASSDSSGTPYNEQFF. The CDR3 DNA reads TGTGCCAGCAGTGACTCCAGCGGGACCCCCTACAATGAGCAGTTCTTC.